The clone carrying this T cell receptor (beta chain) was seen a few times. This entry comes from a study of blood T cell repertoires in COVID-19. Study overall: Some COVID-19 samples were acute and others convalescent; all came from the United States, Italy and Spain. The analysed material was cDNA or gDNA that came from T cells, B-cell-depleted T cells, or PBMCs.

CDR1 PRHDT and CDR2 FYEKMQ come from the germline V gene (reference sequence). V was cut by 5 bases and J by 8 bases, with 15 bases left in between. The CDR3 has 13 residues. Original analysis: Estimated nucleated cell counts came from reference gene primer amplification. The method was immunoSEQ multiplex PCR; TCRdb's version includes in-frame clones alone and lacks a portion of them. The DNA gave D and trimming, while V, J and clone size come from that table. Here the sample spans 250,000 or so clones, roughly four fifths being singletons. The sequencing input was peripheral blood. The chain links TRBV13 to TRBJ1-1, with D tentatively TRBD1 (6 bases). The sequence derives from a woman younger than 30 with acute or convalescent COVID-19. CDR3 sequence (DNA): TGTGCCAGCAGCCAAAACAGGGCGTTCGAAGCTTTCTTT. Protein sequence: CASSQNRAFEAFF.